These 25 T cell receptor beta chains were all obtained from the same sample, sequenced in a study of memory CD4+ T cells and cytomegalovirus serostatus. Here immunoSEQ multiplex PCR was the method, and the copy in TCRdb shows in-frame clones only, minus some. Of 45,000 to 50,000 clones in the sample, 78% were seen once. The sort gate was single viable CD3+CD4+CD8-CD45RO+ cells for memory CD4+ T cells. Specimen: memory CD4+ T cells from blood. Every receptor here comes from an adult in good health and CMV-seronegative.

The V gene is TRBV6-5, the J gene TRBJ1-2, with D tentatively TRBD1 (5 bases). The germline V gene has CDR1 MNHEY and CDR2 SVGAGI. The CDR3 covers 15 residues. The V end was cut by 5 bases, the J end by 4 bases, with 17 bases between. Here the CDR3 reads CASSHRDPGAYGYTF. The CDR3, as DNA: TGTGCCAGCAGTCACCGGGACCCGGGTGCCTATGGCTACACCTTC.

The chain links TRBV2 to TRBJ2-2, with D possibly TRBD1 on 6 matching bases. The V gene's germline CDR1 is SNHLY and CDR2 FYNNEI. V was shortened by 9 bases and J by 2 bases, with 16 bases between the two germline ends. This CDR3 is built from 15 residues. The CDR3 here is CASKGGPRNTGELFF. In nucleotides, the CDR3 is TGTGCCAGTAAAGGGGGACCACGAAACACCGGGGAGCTGTTTTTT.

The chain employs TRBV4-1 and TRBJ1-1; TRBD1 is a possible D gene (6 bases). CDR1 and CDR2 (germline): MGHRA, YSYEKL. Trimming took off 1 base at V and 1 base at J, with 10 bases between the two ends. The CDR3 is 15 residues long. DNA of the CDR3: TGCGCCAGCAGCCAAGTCGGACAGAAGAACACTGAAGCTTTCTTT. This codes for CASSQVGQKNTEAFF.

There are a few counts of this clone. V gene TRBV25-1 combines with J gene TRBJ2-5; 7 bases align to TRBD1. The CDR3 has 14 residues. Germline V lookup: CDR1 MGHDK, CDR2 SYGVNS. Germline trimming cut 8 bases from V and 2 bases from J; bases unmatched to any gene: 8. The CDR3 sequence: CASSNLGQQETQYF. The CDR3 DNA is TGTGCCAGCTCCAACCTGGGACAGCAAGAGACCCAGTACTTC.

The chain couples TRBV7-9 to TRBJ1-2; D not resolved. The V end was cut by 5 bases, the J end by 4 bases, with 8 bases between. Germline values: CDR1 SEHNR, CDR2 FQNEAQ (reference sequence). The CDR3 totals 12 residues. CDR3 nucleotides: TGTGCCAGCAGCCGACGGGCCTATGGCTACACCTTC. This codes for CASSRRAYGYTF.

V gene TRBV6-4 combines with J gene TRBJ2-3; 11 positions match TRBD2. Per the germline V gene, CDR1 is MRHNA and CDR2 is SNTAGT. The CDR3 is 15 residues long. V dropped 4 bases and J dropped 5; count of bases not matched to a gene: 5. Here the CDR3 reads CASSALAGGQDTQYF. The DNA for the CDR3 is TGTGCCAGCAGTGCCCTAGCGGGGGGCCAAGATACGCAGTATTTT.

The CDR3 DNA is TGTGTCTCGTACGCTCTAAACTATGGCTACACCTTC. This codes for CVSYALNYGYTF. The chain recombines TRBV28 with TRBJ1-2; unclear D gene. The CDR3 contains 12 residues. Germline V lookup: CDR1 MDHEN, CDR2 SYDVKM.

This clone was found once. The chain uses TRBV4-2 and TRBJ2-6, with D possibly being TRBD1 (6 bases). The CDR3 is made up of 19 amino acids. Trimming took off 1 base at V and 1 base at J, with 17 bases between the two ends. Germline CDR1 LGHNA, CDR2 YNFKEQ. This CDR3 is CASSQGSWGRSSGANVLTF. The CDR3 DNA follows: TGTGCCAGCAGCCAAGGGTCCTGGGGGCGAAGTTCTGGGGCCAACGTCCTGACTTTC.

This chain uses TRBV7-2 with TRBJ2-5; 10 nucleotides agree with TRBD2. J gave up 4 bases and V 1 base, and 9 bases lay outside the gene matches. Per germline, CDR1 SGHTA and CDR2 FQGNSA. This CDR3 region has 17 residues. The CDR3 DNA is TGTGCCAGCAGCTTAGGGGGGCTAGCGGGAGCAGGAGAGACCCAGTACTTC. Translation: CASSLGGLAGAGETQYF.

J is TRBJ1-2 and V is TRBV2, with no clear D. V lost 5 bases and J 5 bases, leaving 12 bases between the germline ends. CDR3 size: 13 residues. Germline V gives CDR1 SNHLY, CDR2 FYNNEI. The CDR3 reads CASSPDQGYGYTF. CDR3 bases: TGTGCCAGCAGTCCGGACCAAGGGTATGGCTACACCTTC.

J is TRBJ1-3 and V is TRBV30; D remains ambiguous. This CDR3 is built from 13 residues. Per the germline V gene, CDR1 is GTSNPN and CDR2 is SVGIG (reference sequence). The V gene lost 1 base and the J gene lost 9 bases, with 13 bases spanning the gap. CDR3 coding DNA: TGTGCCTGGAGTGGCCAGCTCGGGGTCACCATATATTTT. It codes for CAWSGQLGVTIYF.

The chain employs TRBV2 and TRBJ2-7; a possible D gene is TRBD2 (7 bases). Per the germline V gene, CDR1 is SNHLY and CDR2 is FYNNEI. This CDR3 has 13 residues. The V and J ends lost 3 bases and 7 bases respectively, with 13 bases between them. CDR3 loop: CASSELEGGEQYF. CDR3 bases: TGTGCCAGCAGTGAGCTAGAGGGGGGGGAGCAGTACTTC.

The count of this clone is one. V gene TRBV5-1 combines with J gene TRBJ2-2; 7 nucleotides match TRBD2. This CDR3 is built from 15 residues. Germline V CDR1 and CDR2: SGHRS, YFSETQ. V lost 6 bases to trimming and J lost 5 bases; unmatched junction nucleotides: 10. The CDR3 coding sequence is TGCGCCAGCACCCCCCTGCGGCGGGGGACCGGGGAGCTGTTTTTT. It codes for CASTPLRRGTGELFF.

This rearrangement joins TRBV30 to TRBJ1-2; D unresolved. The V and J ends lost 2 bases and 0 bases respectively, with 13 bases between them. The CDR3 extends over 15 amino acids. Germline-derived CDR1 and CDR2 are GTSNPN and SVGIG (reference sequence). CDR3 region: CAWSSSTDSNYGYTF. DNA for the CDR3: TGTGCCTGGAGTTCCTCCACGGATTCTAACTATGGCTACACCTTC. Full variable domain (missing parts from reference TRBV30 and TRBJ1-2): SQTIHQWPATLVQPVGSPLSLECTVEGTSNPNLYWYRQAAGRGLQLLFYSVGIGQISSEVPQNLSASRPQDRQFILSSKKLLLSDSGFYLCAWSSSTDSNYGYTFGSGTRLTVV.

This chain uses TRBV10-1 with TRBJ2-7; the match to TRBD2 covers 11 bases. The CDR3 has 19 residues. The V gene's germline CDR1 is WNHNN and CDR2 SYGVQD (reference sequence). V shed 6 bases, J shed 0 bases, and the junction held 16 bases outside the gene matches. The CDR3 sequence: CASRIGTPGLAGSSYEQYF. CDR3 in DNA: TGCGCCAGCAGAATAGGGACACCCGGACTAGCGGGTTCCTCCTACGAGCAGTACTTC.

The chain recombines TRBV9 with TRBJ1-4; TRBD1 agrees at 7 bases. Germline CDR1 reads SGDLS; CDR2 reads YYNGEE. V lost 3 bases to trimming and J lost 2 bases; unmatched junction nucleotides: 1. The CDR3 spans 14 residues. The CDR3 loop is CASSEQGTNEKLFF. The CDR3 bases are TGTGCCAGCAGCGAACAGGGGACTAATGAAAAACTGTTTTTT.

The V gene is TRBV11-2, the J gene TRBJ1-6, with TRBD1 identical over 8 bases. CDR1 and CDR2 (germline): SGHAT, FQNNGV. After removal of 0 bases from V and 10 bases from J, the junction contained 8 bases not matched to a gene. This CDR3 has 16 residues. DNA for the CDR3: TGTGCCAGCAGCTTAGATGGACAGGGAGCAGGATCACCCCTCCACTTT. It codes for CASSLDGQGAGSPLHF.

CDR3 in DNA: TGTGCCAGCTGGACTAGCGGGAATCCCTACGAGCAGTACTTC. This translates into CASWTSGNPYEQYF. This rearrangement joins TRBV6-1 to TRBJ2-7, with 12 nucleotides matching TRBD2. This CDR3 is built from 14 residues. Losses at the gene ends were 8 bases for V and 2 bases for J; bases not matched to a gene: 4. Germline V gives CDR1 MNHNS, CDR2 SASEGT.

V is TRBV5-4 and J is TRBJ2-1, with TRBD2 matching 15 bases. J gave up 10 bases and V 3 bases, and 5 bases lay outside the gene matches. This CDR3 is 15 amino acids long. The germline CDR1 and CDR2 sequences are SGHNT and YYREEE (reference sequence). CDR3 loop: CASSSGLAGGREQFF. CDR3 bases: TGTGCCAGCAGCTCAGGACTAGCGGGGGGGCGGGAGCAGTTCTTC.

The chain employs TRBV4-1 and TRBJ1-4; 9 bases are shared with TRBD1. V lost 3 bases, J lost 5 bases, and 1 base stayed unmatched. The CDR3 covers 14 residues. The germline V gene has CDR1 MGHRA and CDR2 YSYEKL. The CDR3, as DNA: TGCGCCAGCAGCCAGACAGGGGGGAATGAAAAACTGTTTTTT. It translates to CASSQTGGNEKLFF.

This clone was recorded only once. The V gene is TRBV7-6, the J gene TRBJ1-5; the match to TRBD1 covers 11 bases. CDR3 length: 16 amino acids. V shed 0 bases, J shed 7 bases, and the junction held 5 bases outside the gene matches. Germline CDR1 is SGHVS and CDR2 is FNYEAQ. This CDR3 reads CASSLADGTGGQPQHF. Here the CDR3 DNA reads TGTGCCAGCAGCTTAGCTGACGGGACAGGGGGGCAGCCCCAGCATTTT. Full variable domain (remainder filled in from reference TRBV7-6 and TRBJ1-5): GAGVSQSPRYKVTKRGQDVALRCDPISGHVSLYWYRQALGQGPEFLTYFNYEAQQDKSGLPNDRFSAERPEGSISTLTIQRTEQRDSAMYRCASSLADGTGGQPQHFGDGTRLSIL.

This sequence joins TRBV5-1 and TRBJ1-5, with D perhaps TRBD1 (5 bases). The germline V and J ends were trimmed by 0 bases and 7 bases, with 14 bases remaining between them. Germline assignment: CDR1 SGHRS and CDR2 YFSETQ. The CDR3 runs to 15 residues. CDR3 sequence: CASSLDPQRGQPQHF. CDR3 sequence (DNA): TGCGCCAGCAGCTTGGATCCTCAAAGGGGACAGCCCCAGCATTTT.

The chain joins TRBV7-8 to TRBJ2-1; 8 nucleotides match TRBD2. The CDR3 extends over 16 amino acids. Per germline, CDR1 SGHVS and CDR2 FQNEAQ. With 0 bases clipped from V and 6 bases from J, the junction kept 7 bases outside the gene matches. The CDR3: CASSLAWSGGSNEQFF. The CDR3, as DNA: TGTGCCAGCAGCTTAGCGTGGAGCGGGGGTTCCAATGAGCAGTTCTTC.

There are a few counts of this clone. The V and J genes are TRBV7-2 and TRBJ1-2; the match to TRBD1 covers 8 bases. Germline V gene data show CDR1 as SGHTA and CDR2 as FQGNSA. Trimming took 4 bases from V and 2 from J; bases not matched to a gene: 6. CDR3 length equals 15 residues. The CDR3 DNA reads as TGTGCCAGCAGCTCCGGGACAGGTCGGAACTATGGCTACACCTTC. This encodes CASSSGTGRNYGYTF.

This clone was found a few times. V gene TRBV5-1 combines with J gene TRBJ2-7, with 12 bases that match TRBD1. Germline CDR1 is SGHRS and CDR2 is YFSETQ. The ends lost 2 bases at V and 7 bases at J; junction bases unmatched: 4. There are 14 residues in the CDR3. The CDR3 protein is CASSLGDRGLEQYF. CDR3 nucleotide sequence: TGCGCCAGCAGCTTAGGGGACAGGGGGCTTGAGCAGTACTTC.